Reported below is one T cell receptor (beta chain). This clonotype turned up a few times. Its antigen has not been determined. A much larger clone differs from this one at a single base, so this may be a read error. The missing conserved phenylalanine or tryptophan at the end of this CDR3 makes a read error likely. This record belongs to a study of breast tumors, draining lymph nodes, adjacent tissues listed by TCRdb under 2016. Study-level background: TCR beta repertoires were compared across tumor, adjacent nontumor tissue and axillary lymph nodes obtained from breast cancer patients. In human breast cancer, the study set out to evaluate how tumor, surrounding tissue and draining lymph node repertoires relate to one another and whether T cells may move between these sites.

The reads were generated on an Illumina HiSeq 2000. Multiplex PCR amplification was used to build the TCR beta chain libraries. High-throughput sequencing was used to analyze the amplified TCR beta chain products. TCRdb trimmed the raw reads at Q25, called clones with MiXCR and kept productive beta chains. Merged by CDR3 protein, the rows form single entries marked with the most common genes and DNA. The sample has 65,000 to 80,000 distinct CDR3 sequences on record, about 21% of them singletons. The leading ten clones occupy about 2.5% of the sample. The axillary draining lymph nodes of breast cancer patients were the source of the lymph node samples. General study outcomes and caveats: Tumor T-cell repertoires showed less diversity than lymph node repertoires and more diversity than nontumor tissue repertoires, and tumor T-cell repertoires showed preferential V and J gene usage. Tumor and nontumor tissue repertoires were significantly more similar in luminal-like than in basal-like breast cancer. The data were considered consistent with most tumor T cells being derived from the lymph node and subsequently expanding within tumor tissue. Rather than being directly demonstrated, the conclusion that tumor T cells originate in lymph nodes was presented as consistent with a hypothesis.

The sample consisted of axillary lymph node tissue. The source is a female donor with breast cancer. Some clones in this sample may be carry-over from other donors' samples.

The encoded CDR3 is CSVVIGQGAYEQYL. The nucleotide sequence reads as follows: TGCAGCGTTGTTATTGGACAGGGAGCCTACGAGCAGTACCTC. The rearranged chain carries TRBV29-1 and TRBJ2-7; 8 central nucleotides agree with TRBD1. Ends included, the CDR3 has 14 residues. The entry retains the CDR3 DNA only, 42 bases that are in frame from base 1. The germline V gene sets CDR1 to SQVTM and CDR2 to ANQGSEA. The junction shows trimming of 4 bases on V and 2 bases on J, and the gene matches do not reach 7 bases of it.